Listed below are T cell receptor beta chains from one sample, sequenced in a study of T-cell reconstitution after alpha-beta-depleted transplantation in children. TCRdb reanalysed the PCR reads using MiXCR and keeps one entry per CDR3 protein. This sample yields more than 550,000 distinct CDR3 sequences, of which 10% to 13% are seen a single time; roughly 4% belongs to the top ten. The sample was PBMCs from the stem cell graft donor, taken from the stem cell graft. All receptors derive from a human donor who donated a stem cell graft to a child with acute myeloid leukemia. Both conserved end residues are trimmed from each CDR3. Where a row states a size, it is once, few, many or the class of an expanded clone; other rows omit it.

>NA|TRBV5-6|TRBJ2-2
ASSSGLAGWATGELF
>few|TRBV16|TRBJ2-2
ASSQSRTRSSGELF
>few|TRBV29-1|TRBJ2-1
SASEGVFNEQF
>NA|TRBV20-1|TRBJ2-3
SASQTGTDTQY
>few|TRBV27|TRBJ1-1
ASSLYATGTLGTEAF
>many|TRBV20-1|TRBJ1-1
SAPQVGSTEAF
>few|TRBV5-1|TRBJ1-4
ASSLLRATNEKLF
>NA|TRBV20-1|TRBJ2-1
SATAGRRGDSEQF
>NA|TRBV3-1|TRBJ2-5
ASSQDQGGVTLETQY
>few|TRBV12-3/TRBV12-4|TRBJ1-5
ASSLELRQPQH
>NA|TRBV19|TRBJ1-5
ASSITGRNNQPQH
>NA|TRBV29-1|TRBJ1-1
SVVGTVEAF
>NA|TRBV28|TRBJ1-1
ASSLIQSRNEAF
>many|TRBV6-2/TRBV6-3|TRBJ2-1
ASLGVAGLHNEQF
>many|TRBV9|TRBJ2-1
ASSGDWGLGEQF
>many|TRBV20-1|TRBJ2-7
SARAEGEQY
>NA|TRBV15|TRBJ1-5
ATSRERENQPQH
>many|TRBV20-1|TRBJ2-1
SAEGLAANEQF
>few|TRBV20-1|TRBJ1-5
SAREGTKGQPQH
>NA|TRBV12-3/TRBV12-4|TRBJ2-1
ASRTMSGRIDEQF
>NA|TRBV28|TRBJ2-7
ASNPRDFETYEQY
>few|TRBV12-3/TRBV12-4|TRBJ2-1
ASTPARQNNEQF
>few|TRBV12-3/TRBV12-4|TRBJ2-1
ASSLSRTGSIYN
>NA|TRBV9|TRBJ2-7
ASSVASNPSYEQY
>few|TRBV3-1|TRBJ2-7
ASSQGTSGLLGEQY
>NA|TRBV5-6|TRBJ2-5
ASRSVLAGDGETQY
>NA|TRBV14|TRBJ2-1
ASSQGTSGIKF
>many|TRBV9|TRBJ2-3
ASSRQGASRITDTQY
>many|TRBV4-3|TRBJ2-2
ASSQERVPGELF
>few|TRBV29-1|TRBJ2-7
SVLTRAGYEQY
>many|TRBV7-2|TRBJ2-5
ASSLEARATQY
>NA|TRBV4-2|TRBJ2-5
ASSQVGVSETQY
>many|TRBV5-6|TRBJ2-5
ASSLAMGTGQQETQY
>few|TRBV7-6|TRBJ2-5
ASSPRTSGGETQY
>many|TRBV20-1|TRBJ2-1
SAIGNNEQF
>few|TRBV7-2|TRBJ1-2
ASSQAEGYGYT
>NA|TRBV29-1|TRBJ2-7
SVGGIHSYEQY
>NA|TRBV5-1|TRBJ1-1
ASSLSGRNTEAF
>few|TRBV4-3|TRBJ2-7
ASRRKSGRAPFKRGYEQY
>NA|TRBV6-4|TRBJ2-1
ASSDQLEEQF
>many|TRBV6-5|TRBJ2-7
ASSYGTSTYEQY
>NA|TRBV20-1|TRBJ2-3
SAPRLSTDTQY
>few|TRBV6-8|TRBJ2-7
ASRQQGDEQY
>many|TRBV29-1|TRBJ1-3
SARDTGNTIY
>few|TRBV24-1|TRBJ2-1
ATSERVNEQF
>many|TRBV20-1|TRBJ2-4
SAPLTSAENIQY
>few|TRBV9|TRBJ2-7
ASSVDLGTAYEQY
>many|TRBV20-1|TRBJ2-5
SALTGMGETQY
>few|TRBV30|TRBJ1-1
AWTTTWRQAF
>NA|TRBV12-3/TRBV12-4|TRBJ1-5
ASSSYRDTDQPQH
>NA|TRBV19|TRBJ2-7
ASSSTTGQGAREQY
>NA|TRBV24-1|TRBJ2-7
ATSDLLIRSSYEQY
>NA|TRBV20-1|TRBJ2-7
SATGDGSEQY
>few|TRBV27|TRBJ1-2
ASSFWGGEGYT
>NA|TRBV19|TRBJ2-2
ASSIGAGPGELF
>many|TRBV5-1|TRBJ2-1
ASSPTSGAYNEQF
>NA|TRBV20-1|TRBJ2-7
SATPAKLAEADYEQY
>NA|TRBV24-1|TRBJ2-2
ATSDPPGQAPYFQHPLF
>NA|TRBV7-3|TRBJ2-2
ASSFTLAGEPGELF
>once|TRBV19|TRBJ1-5
ASSEGQPQH